This T cell receptor (beta chain) emerged from a study of technical replicates of blood from several donors (dated by TCRdb to the late 2010s). From the cysteine up to the phenylalanine, the CDR3 has a length of 18 residues. The retained sequence is limited to the CDR3, 54 bases, with the frame set at the first base. The germline V gene gives CDR1 as MGHRA and CDR2 as YSYEKL. Trimming removed 1 base from V and 3 bases from J; the gene matches leave 13 bases unexplained. In the case of this clone: This receptor's antigen is unknown. Per-base qualities were not stored, and no clone one base away is much larger.

Library creation used the immunoSEQ multiplex PCR assay. The immuneACCESS repertoire file appears here via TCRdb, limited to in-frame rearrangements. These files lack a portion of the clones; in checked studies, under half of the deficit traces to unresolved V genes, and the cause of the others is not known. The sample profile shows tens of thousands of clones; approximately 96% of them were found once. Roughly 0.37% of the sample is in the top ten clones. The source of this sequence is a human donor in good health. Material: T cells isolated from PBMCs. The V and J genes are TRBV4-1 and TRBJ2-3, with 7 junctional bases fitting TRBD2. The CDR3 is CASSQVPLGGSPTDTQYF. The nucleotide sequence reads TGCGCCAGCAGCCAAGTCCCCCTAGGCGGGAGCCCTACAGATACGCAGTATTTT.